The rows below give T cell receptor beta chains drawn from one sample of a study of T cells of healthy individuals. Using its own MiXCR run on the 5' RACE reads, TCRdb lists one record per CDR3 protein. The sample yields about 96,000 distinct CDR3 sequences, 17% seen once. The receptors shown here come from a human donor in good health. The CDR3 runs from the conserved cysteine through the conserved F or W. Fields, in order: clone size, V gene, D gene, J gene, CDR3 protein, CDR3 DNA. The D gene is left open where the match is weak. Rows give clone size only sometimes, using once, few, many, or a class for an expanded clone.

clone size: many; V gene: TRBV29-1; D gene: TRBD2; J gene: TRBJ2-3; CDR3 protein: CSVEDQRGTSGQYF; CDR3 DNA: TGCAGCGTTGAAGACCAGCGTGGGACTAGCGGGCAGTATTTT
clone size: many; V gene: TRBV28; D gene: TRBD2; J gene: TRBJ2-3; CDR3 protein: CASSFSAGGLDTQYF; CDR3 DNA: TGTGCCAGCAGTTTTTCCGCGGGAGGGTTAGATACGCAGTATTTT
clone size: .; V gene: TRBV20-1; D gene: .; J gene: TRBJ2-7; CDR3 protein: CSVTRESTYEQYF; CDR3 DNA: TGCAGTGTCACCCGGGAGTCGACCTACGAGCAGTACTTC
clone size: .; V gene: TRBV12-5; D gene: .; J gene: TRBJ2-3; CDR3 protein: CASGPVGTQYF; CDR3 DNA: TGTGCTAGTGGCCCCGTCGGGACGCAGTATTTT
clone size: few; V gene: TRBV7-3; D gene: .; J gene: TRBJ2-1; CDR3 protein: CASSLQGLAYNEQFF; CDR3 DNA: TGTGCCAGCAGCCTCCAGGGACTTGCCTACAATGAGCAGTTCTTC
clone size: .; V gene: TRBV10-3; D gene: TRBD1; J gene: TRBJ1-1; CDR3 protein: CAISESKGQGRTEAFF; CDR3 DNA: TGTGCCATCAGTGAGAGTAAAGGACAGGGACGGACTGAAGCTTTCTTT
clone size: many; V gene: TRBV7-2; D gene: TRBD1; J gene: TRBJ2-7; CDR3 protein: CASSHRTGPTYEQYF; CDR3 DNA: TGTGCCAGCAGCCATCGGACAGGTCCAACCTACGAGCAGTACTTC
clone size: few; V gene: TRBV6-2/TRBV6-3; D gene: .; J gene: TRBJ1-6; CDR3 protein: CASSSRGTENSPLHF; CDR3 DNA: TGTGCCAGCAGTTCCCGGGGGACGGAGAATTCACCCCTCCACTTT
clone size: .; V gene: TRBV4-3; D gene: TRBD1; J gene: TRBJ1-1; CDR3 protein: CASSQGQGDTEAFF; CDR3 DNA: TGCGCCAGCAGCCAAGGACAGGGTGACACTGAAGCTTTCTTT
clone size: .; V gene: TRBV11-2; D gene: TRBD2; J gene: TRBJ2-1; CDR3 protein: CASSLVRGGPGEEQFF; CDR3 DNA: TGTGCCAGCAGCTTAGTGCGGGGGGGGCCAGGAGAGGAGCAGTTCTTC
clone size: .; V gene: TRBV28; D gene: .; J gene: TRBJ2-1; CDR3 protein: CASSARNEQFF; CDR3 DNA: TGTGCCAGCAGCGCCCGCAATGAGCAGTTCTTC
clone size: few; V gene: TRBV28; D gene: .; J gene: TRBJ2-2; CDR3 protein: CASSLIWTTNTGELFF; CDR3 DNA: TGTGCCAGCAGTTTAATTTGGACAACGAACACCGGGGAGCTGTTTTTT
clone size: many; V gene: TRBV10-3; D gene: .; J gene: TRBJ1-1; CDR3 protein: CAISGGETEAFF; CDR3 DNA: TGTGCCATCAGTGGGGGGGAGACTGAAGCTTTCTTT
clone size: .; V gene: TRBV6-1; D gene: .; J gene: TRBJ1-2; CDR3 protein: CASSIQGPYGYNF; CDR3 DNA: TGTGCCAGCAGTATACAGGGTCCGTATGGCTACAACTTC
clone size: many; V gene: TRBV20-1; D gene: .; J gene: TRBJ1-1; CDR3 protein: CSASIVARNTEAFF; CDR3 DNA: TGCAGTGCTAGTATCGTAGCCCGTAACACTGAAGCTTTCTTT
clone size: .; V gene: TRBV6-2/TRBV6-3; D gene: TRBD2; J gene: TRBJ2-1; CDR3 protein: CASAPAGRFNNEQFF; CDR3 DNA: TGTGCCAGCGCCCCAGCGGGACGATTCAACAATGAGCAGTTCTTC
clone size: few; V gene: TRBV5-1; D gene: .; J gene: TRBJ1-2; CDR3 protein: CASSFTQGIYGYTF; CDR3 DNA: TGCGCCAGCAGCTTTACACAGGGTATCTATGGCTACACCTTC
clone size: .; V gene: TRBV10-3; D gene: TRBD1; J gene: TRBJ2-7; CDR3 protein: CAISRTGQGGSYEQYF; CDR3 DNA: TGTGCCATCAGCCGAACAGGACAGGGGGGCTCCTACGAGCAGTACTTC
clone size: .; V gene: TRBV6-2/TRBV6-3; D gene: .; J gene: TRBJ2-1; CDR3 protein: CASSYARDSYNEQFF; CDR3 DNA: TGTGCCAGCAGTTACGCCCGGGACTCCTACAATGAGCAGTTCTTC
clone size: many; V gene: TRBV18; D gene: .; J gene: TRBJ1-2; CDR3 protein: CASSPRVGGMDYGYTF; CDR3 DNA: TGTGCCAGCTCACCCCGTGTGGGGGGTATGGACTATGGCTACACCTTC
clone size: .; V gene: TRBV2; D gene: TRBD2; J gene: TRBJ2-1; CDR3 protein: CASSVAGGKGDEQFF; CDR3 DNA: TGTGCCAGCAGTGTGGCGGGGGGGAAGGGGGATGAGCAGTTCTTC
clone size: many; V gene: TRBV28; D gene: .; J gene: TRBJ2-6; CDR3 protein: CASRSGTVLLSGANVLTF; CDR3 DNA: TGTGCCAGCAGATCCGGGACGGTTCTACTCTCTGGGGCCAACGTCCTGACTTTC
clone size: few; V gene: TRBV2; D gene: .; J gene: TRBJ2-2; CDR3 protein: CASSEITGISYWELFF; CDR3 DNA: TGTGCCAGCAGTGAAATAACAGGGATATCGTATTGGGAGCTGTTTTTT
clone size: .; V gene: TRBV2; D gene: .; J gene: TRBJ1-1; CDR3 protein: CASSTDMATEAFF; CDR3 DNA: TGTGCCAGCAGTACCGACATGGCCACTGAAGCTTTCTTT
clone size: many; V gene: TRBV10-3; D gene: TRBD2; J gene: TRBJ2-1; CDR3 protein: CAISESMAGEYNEQFF; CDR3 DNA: TGTGCCATCAGTGAGTCGATGGCGGGAGAGTACAATGAGCAGTTCTTC
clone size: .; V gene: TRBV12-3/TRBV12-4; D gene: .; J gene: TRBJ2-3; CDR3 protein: CASSVQGDTQYF; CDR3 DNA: TGTGCCAGCAGTGTGCAGGGGGATACGCAGTATTTT
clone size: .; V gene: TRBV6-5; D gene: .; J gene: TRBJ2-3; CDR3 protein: CASSVGSYTDTQYF; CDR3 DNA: TGTGCCAGCAGTGTTGGCAGTTACACAGATACGCAGTATTTT
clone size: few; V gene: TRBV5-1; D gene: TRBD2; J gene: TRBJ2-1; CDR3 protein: CASSPREMGLAGGVYNEQFF; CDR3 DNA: TGCGCCAGCAGCCCACGAGAAATGGGACTAGCGGGAGGGGTTTACAATGAGCAGTTCTTC
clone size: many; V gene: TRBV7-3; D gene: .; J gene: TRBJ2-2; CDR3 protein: CASSSMPGAGELFF; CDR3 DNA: TGTGCCAGCAGCTCAATGCCGGGAGCCGGGGAGCTGTTTTTT
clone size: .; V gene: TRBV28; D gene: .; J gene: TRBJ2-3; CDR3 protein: CASSDVTDTQYF; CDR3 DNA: TGTGCCAGCAGTGATGTCACAGATACGCAGTATTTT
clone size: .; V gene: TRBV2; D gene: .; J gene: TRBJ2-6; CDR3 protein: CASARLKLDPGANVLTF; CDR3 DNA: TGTGCCAGCGCCCGACTTAAGCTTGATCCTGGGGCCAACGTCCTGACTTTC
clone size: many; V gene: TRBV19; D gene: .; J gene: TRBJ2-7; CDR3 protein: CASTFSYEQYF; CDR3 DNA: TGTGCCAGTACTTTCTCCTACGAGCAGTACTTC
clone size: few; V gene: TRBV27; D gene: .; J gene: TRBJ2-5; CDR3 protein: CASSLRYQETQYF; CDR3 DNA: TGTGCCAGCAGTTTGAGATACCAAGAGACCCAGTACTTC
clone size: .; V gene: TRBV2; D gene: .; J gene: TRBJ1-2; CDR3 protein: CASSEANYGYTF; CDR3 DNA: TGTGCCAGCAGTGAAGCTAACTATGGCTACACCTTC
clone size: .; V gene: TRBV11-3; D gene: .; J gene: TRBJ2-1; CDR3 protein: CASSARTLNYNEQFF; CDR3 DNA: TGTGCCAGCAGCGCAAGGACACTGAACTACAATGAGCAGTTCTTC
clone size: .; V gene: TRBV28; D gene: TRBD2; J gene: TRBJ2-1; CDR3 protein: CASSPAGGVPNEQFF; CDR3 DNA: TGTGCCAGCAGCCCAGCGGGGGGGGTCCCCAATGAGCAGTTCTTC
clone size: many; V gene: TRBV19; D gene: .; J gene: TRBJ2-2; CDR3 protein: CASSTSTGELFF; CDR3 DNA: TGTGCCAGTAGTACATCAACCGGGGAGCTGTTTTTT
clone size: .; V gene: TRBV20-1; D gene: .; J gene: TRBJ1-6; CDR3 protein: CSAQKGVSYNSPLHF; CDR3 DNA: TGCAGTGCCCAAAAGGGTGTCAGCTATAATTCACCCCTCCACTTT
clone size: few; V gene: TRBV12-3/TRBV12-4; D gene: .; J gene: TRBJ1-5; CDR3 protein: CASSSVGSGNQPQHF; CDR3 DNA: TGTGCCAGCAGTTCCGTTGGGTCTGGCAATCAGCCCCAGCATTTT
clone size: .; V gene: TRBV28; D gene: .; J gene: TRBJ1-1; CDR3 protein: CASSLSGTEAFF; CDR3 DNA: TGTGCCAGCAGTTTGAGCGGCACTGAAGCTTTCTTT
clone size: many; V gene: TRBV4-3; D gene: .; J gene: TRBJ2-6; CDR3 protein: CASSQDTQGGANVLTF; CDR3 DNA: TGCGCCAGCAGCCAAGATACCCAGGGTGGGGCCAACGTCCTGACTTTC
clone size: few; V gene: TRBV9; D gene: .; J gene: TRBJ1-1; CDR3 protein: CASSEGAGRQLRAFF; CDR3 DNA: TGTGCCAGCAGCGAGGGCGCCGGTCGACAGTTACGCGCTTTCTTT
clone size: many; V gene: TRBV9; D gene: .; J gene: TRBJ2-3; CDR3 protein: CASSAFSDRADTQYF; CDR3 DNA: TGTGCCAGCAGCGCCTTTAGCGATAGGGCAGATACGCAGTATTTT
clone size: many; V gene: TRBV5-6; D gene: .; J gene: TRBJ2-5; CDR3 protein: CASSSLVRAGETQYF; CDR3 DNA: TGTGCCAGCAGCTCCCTGGTGAGAGCAGGAGAGACCCAGTACTTC
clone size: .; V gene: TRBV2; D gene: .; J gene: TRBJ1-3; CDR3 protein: CASSGSGPGNTIYF; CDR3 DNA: TGTGCCAGCAGTGGATCAGGGCCTGGAAACACCATATATTTT
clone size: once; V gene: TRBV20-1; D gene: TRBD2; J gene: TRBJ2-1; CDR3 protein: CSALSRKLAGGWNEQFF; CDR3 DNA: TGCAGTGCTCTAAGCCGAAAACTAGCGGGAGGATGGAATGAGCAGTTCTTC
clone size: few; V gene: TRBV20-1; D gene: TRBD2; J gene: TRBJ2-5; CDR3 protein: CSARGTSGRVAETQYF; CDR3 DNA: TGCAGTGCTAGAGGGACTAGCGGGAGGGTAGCGGAGACCCAGTACTTC
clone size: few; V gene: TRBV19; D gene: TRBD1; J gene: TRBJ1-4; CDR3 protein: CASSPRTGNEKLFF; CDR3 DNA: TGTGCCAGTAGTCCAAGGACAGGGAATGAAAAACTGTTTTTT
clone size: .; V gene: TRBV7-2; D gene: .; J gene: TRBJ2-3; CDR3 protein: CASGARPSDTQYF; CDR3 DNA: TGTGCCAGCGGGGCTCGACCCTCAGATACGCAGTATTTT
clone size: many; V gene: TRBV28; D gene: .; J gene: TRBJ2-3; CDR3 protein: CASSFVAGTDTQYF; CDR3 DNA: TGTGCCAGCAGTTTCGTTGCGGGCACAGATACGCAGTATTTT
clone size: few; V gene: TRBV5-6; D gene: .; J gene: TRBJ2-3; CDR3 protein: CASSPHLGGKADTQYF; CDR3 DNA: TGTGCCAGCAGCCCCCATTTGGGCGGGAAGGCAGATACGCAGTATTTT
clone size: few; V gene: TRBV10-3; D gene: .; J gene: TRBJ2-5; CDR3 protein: CAITRDLQETQYF; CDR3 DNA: TGTGCCATCACGCGGGACCTCCAAGAGACCCAGTACTTC
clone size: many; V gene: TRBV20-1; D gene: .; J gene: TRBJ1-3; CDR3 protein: CSARHRQAGNTIYF; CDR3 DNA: TGCAGTGCTAGACATAGACAGGCTGGAAACACCATATATTTT
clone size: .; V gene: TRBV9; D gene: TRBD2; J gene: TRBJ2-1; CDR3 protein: CASSPKLAGTKNEQFF; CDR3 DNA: TGTGCCAGCAGCCCCAAACTAGCGGGGACTAAAAATGAGCAGTTCTTC
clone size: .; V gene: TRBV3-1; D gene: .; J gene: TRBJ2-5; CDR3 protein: CASSQTKETQYF; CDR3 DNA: TGTGCCAGCAGCCAAACCAAAGAGACCCAGTACTTC
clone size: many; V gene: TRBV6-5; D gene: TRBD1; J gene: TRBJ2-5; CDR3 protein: CASSYSKGASLETQYF; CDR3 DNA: TGTGCCAGCAGTTACTCGAAGGGGGCATCATTGGAGACCCAGTACTTC
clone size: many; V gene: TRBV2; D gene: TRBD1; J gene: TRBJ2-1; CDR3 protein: CASRDRGDEQFF; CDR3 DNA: TGTGCCAGCAGGGACAGGGGCGATGAGCAGTTCTTC
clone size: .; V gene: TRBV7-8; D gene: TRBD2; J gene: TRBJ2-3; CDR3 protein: CASSSSGGRVYF; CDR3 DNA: TGTGCCAGCAGCTCTAGCGGGGGAAGGGTGTATTTT
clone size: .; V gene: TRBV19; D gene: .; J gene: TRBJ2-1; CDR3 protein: CASSTLAKRSNEQFF; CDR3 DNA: TGTGCCAGTAGTACCCTAGCCAAACGGTCCAATGAGCAGTTCTTC
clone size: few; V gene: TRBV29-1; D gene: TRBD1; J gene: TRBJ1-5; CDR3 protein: CSTRTGDNQPQHF; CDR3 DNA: TGCAGCACAAGGACAGGGGACAATCAGCCCCAGCATTTT